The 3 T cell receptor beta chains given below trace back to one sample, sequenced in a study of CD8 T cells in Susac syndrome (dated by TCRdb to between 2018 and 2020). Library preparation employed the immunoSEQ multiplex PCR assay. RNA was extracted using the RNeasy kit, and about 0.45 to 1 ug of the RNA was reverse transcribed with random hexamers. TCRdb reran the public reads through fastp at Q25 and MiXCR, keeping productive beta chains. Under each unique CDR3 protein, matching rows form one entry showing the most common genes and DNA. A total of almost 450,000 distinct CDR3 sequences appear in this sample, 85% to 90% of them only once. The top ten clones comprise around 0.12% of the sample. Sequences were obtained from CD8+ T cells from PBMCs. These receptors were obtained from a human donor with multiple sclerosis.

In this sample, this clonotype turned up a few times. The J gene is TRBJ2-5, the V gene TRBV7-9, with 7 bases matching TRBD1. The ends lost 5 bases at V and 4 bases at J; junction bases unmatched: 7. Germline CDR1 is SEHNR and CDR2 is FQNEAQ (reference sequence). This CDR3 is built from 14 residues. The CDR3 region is CASSATGASETQYF. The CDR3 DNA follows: TGTGCCAGCAGCGCTACAGGGGCGTCAGAGACCCAGTACTTC.

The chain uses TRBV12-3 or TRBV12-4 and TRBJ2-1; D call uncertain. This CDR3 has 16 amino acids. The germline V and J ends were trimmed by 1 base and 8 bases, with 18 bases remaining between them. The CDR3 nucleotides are TGTGCCAGCAGTTTAGTTCCTCCTCCACAACGCGATGAGCAGTTCTTC. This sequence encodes CASSLVPPPQRDEQFF.

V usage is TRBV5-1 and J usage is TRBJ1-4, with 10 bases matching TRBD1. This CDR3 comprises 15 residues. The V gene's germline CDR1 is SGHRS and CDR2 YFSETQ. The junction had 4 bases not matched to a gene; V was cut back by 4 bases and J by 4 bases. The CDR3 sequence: CASSLGQGVNEKLFF. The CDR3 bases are TGCGCCAGCAGCCTTGGACAGGGGGTTAATGAAAAACTGTTTTTT.